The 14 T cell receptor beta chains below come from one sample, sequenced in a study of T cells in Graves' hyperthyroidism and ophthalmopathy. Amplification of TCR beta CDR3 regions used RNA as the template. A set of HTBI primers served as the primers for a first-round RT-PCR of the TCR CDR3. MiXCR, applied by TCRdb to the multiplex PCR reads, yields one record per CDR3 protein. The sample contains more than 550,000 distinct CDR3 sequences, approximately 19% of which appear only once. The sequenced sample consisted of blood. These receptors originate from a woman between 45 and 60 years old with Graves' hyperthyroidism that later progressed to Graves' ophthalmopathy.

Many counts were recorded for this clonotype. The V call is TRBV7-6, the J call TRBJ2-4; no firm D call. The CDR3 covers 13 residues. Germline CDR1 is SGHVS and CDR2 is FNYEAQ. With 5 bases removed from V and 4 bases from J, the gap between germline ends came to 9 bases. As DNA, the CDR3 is TGTGCCAGCAGCCCCGCCGGGAAAAACATTCAGTACTTC. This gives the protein CASSPAGKNIQYF.

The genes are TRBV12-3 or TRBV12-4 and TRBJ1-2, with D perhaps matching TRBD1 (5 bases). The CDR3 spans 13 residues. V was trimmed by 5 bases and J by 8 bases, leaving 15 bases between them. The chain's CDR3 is CASSASRGSGYTF. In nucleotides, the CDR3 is TGTGCCAGCAGTGCATCGCGGGGGTCGGGCTACACCTTC.

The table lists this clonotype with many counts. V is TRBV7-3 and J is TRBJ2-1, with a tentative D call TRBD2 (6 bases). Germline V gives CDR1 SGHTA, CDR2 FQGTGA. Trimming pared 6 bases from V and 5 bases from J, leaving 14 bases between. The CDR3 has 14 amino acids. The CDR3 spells CASSQLARDNEQFF. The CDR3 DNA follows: TGTGCCAGCAGTCAGCTAGCGAGGGACAATGAGCAGTTCTTC. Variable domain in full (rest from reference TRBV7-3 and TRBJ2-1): GAGVSQTPSNKVTEKGKYVELRCDPISGHTALYWYRQSLGQGPEFLIYFQGTGAADDSGLPNDRFFAVRPEGSVSTLKIQRTERGDSAVYLCASSQLARDNEQFFGPGTRLTVL.

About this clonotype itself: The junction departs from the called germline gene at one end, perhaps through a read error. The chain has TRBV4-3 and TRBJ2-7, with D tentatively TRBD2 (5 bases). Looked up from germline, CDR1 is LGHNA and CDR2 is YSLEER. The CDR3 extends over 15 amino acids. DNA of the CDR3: TGCGCCAGCAGCCAACCGGGAAACCGTGGTTACGAGCGGTACTTC. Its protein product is CASSQPGNRGYERYF.

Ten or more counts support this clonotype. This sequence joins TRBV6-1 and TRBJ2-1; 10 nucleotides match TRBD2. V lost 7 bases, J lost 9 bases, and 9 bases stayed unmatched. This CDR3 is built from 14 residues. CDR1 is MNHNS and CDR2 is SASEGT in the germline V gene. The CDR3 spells CASNLLAGVSEQFF. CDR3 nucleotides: TGTGCCAGCAACCTCCTAGCGGGGGTATCTGAGCAGTTCTTC.

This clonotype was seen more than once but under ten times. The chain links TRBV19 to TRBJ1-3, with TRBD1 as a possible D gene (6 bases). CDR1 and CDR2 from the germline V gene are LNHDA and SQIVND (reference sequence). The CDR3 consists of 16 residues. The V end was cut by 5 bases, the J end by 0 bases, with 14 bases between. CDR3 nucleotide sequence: TGTGCCAGTAGTGCCACAGGGATTGGCTCTGGAAACACCATATATTTT. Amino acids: CASSATGIGSGNTIYF.

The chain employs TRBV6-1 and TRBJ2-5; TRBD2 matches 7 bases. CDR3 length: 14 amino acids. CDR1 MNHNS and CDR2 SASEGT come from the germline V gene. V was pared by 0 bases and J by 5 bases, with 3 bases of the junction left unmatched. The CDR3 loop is CASSEAGGWETQYF. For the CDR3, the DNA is TGTGCCAGCAGTGAAGCGGGGGGGTGGGAGACCCAGTACTTC.

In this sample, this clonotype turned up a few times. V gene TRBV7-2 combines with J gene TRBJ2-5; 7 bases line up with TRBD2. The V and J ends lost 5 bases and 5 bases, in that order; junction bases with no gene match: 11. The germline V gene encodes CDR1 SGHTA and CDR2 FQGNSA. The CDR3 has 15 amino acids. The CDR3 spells CASSPTSASPETQYF. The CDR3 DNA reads TGTGCCAGCAGCCCAACTAGCGCATCTCCGGAGACCCAGTACTTC. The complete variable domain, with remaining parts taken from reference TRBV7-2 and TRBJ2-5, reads GAGVSQSPSNKVTEKGKDVELRCDPISGHTALYWYRQSLGQGLEFLIYFQGNSAPDKSGLPSDRFSAERTGGSVSTLTIQRTQQEDSAVYLCASSPTSASPETQYFGPGTRLLVL.

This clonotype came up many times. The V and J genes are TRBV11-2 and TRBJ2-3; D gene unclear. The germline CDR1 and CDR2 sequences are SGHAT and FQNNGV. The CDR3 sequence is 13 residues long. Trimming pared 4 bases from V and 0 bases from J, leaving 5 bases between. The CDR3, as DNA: TGTGCCAGCAGCTCGTCTAGCACAGATACGCAGTATTTT. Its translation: CASSSSSTDTQYF.

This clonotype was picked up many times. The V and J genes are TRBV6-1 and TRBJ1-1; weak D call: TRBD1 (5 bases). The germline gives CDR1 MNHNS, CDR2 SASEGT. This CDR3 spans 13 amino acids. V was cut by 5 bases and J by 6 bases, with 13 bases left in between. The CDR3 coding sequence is TGTGCCAGCAGTCCCGGGTGGGACTCTGAAGCTTTCTTT. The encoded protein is CASSPGWDSEAFF.

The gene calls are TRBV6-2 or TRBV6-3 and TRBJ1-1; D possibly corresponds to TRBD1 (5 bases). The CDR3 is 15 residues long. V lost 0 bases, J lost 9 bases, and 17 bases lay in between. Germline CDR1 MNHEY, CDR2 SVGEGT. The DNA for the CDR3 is TGTGCCAGCAGTTACTCGTCCTTGGGGGAACGGAAAGCTTTCTTT. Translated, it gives CASSYSSLGERKAFF.

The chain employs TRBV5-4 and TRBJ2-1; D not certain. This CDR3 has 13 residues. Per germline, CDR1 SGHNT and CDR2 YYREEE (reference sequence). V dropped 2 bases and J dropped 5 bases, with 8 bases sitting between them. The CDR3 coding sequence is TGTGCCAGCAGCTTTGAGGCGGACAATGAGCAGTTCTTC. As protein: CASSFEADNEQFF.

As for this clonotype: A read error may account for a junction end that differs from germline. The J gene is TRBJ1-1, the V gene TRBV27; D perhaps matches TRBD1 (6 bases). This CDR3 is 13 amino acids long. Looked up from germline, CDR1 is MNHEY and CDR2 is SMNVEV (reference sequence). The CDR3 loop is CVSSGGMNTEAFF. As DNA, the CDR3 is TGTGTCAGCAGCGGGGGCATGAACACTGAAGCTTTCTTT.

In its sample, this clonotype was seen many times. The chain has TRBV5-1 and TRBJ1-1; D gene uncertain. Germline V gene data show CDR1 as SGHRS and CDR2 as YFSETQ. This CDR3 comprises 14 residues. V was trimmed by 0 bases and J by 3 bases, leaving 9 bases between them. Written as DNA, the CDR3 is TGCGCCAGCAGCTTGGGAAGGAGGTACACTGAAGCTTTCTTT. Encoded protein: CASSLGRRYTEAFF.